Below are 13 T cell receptor beta chains sequenced from a single sample in a study of cytomegalovirus exposure and HLA in healthy donors. Use of 60 Vbeta and 13 Jbeta primers characterized the PCR. Only in-frame clones appear in the TCRdb table, and some are missing; sequencing was by immunoSEQ multiplex PCR. The sample has 85,000 to 100,000 clones; roughly four fifths are singletons. Sequenced input: PBMCs. Receptors originate from a human donor in good health.

The J gene is TRBJ1-5, the V gene TRBV7-8, with D possibly TRBD1 on 6 matching bases. Germline V gene data show CDR1 as SGHVS and CDR2 as FQNEAQ. Between the trimmed V and J ends, which lost 5 bases and 9 bases, there was a span of 17 bases. CDR3 size: 14 residues. CDR3 sequence reads: CASSITTGTAPQHF. CDR3 nucleotide sequence: TGTGCCAGCAGCATCACCACAGGGACCGCGCCCCAGCATTTT.

The CDR3 bases are TGTGCCAGCAGCCTGGGACAGGGGTACGAAAAACTGTTTTTT. It yields the protein CASSLGQGYEKLFF. J is TRBJ1-4 and V is TRBV7-6; 10 positions agree with TRBD1. From germline, CDR1 is SGHVS and CDR2 FNYEAQ. The CDR3 contains 14 residues. The ends lost 5 bases at V and 8 bases at J; junction bases unmatched: 5.

V is TRBV5-6 and J is TRBJ1-2, with 9 bases aligning to TRBD1. Trimming took 4 bases from V and 4 from J; bases not matched to a gene: 8. This CDR3 has 15 amino acids. Per germline, CDR1 SGHDT and CDR2 YYEEEE. The CDR3 nucleotides read TGTGCCAGCAGCGTCCGGGACAGGGTGGGCTATGGCTACACCTTC. Translation gives CASSVRDRVGYGYTF.

Regarding this clone: An end of the junction does not agree with germline; a read error may underlie this. V is TRBV15 and J is TRBJ2-7, with TRBD2 matching over 11 bases. CDR3 length equals 15 residues. CDR1 is LNHNV and CDR2 is YYDKDF in the germline V gene (reference sequence). In DNA form, the CDR3 reads TGTGCCGCCAGCAGAGTGCTAGCGGGAGGAGGCGAGCAGTACTTC. It codes for CAASRVLAGGGEQYF.

As for this clone: One end of the junction is discordant with germline, which a read error may explain. This rearrangement joins TRBV7-2 to TRBJ2-7, with TRBD2 as a possible D gene (7 bases). The CDR3 is made up of 14 amino acids. CDR1 and CDR2 (germline): SGHTA, FQGNSA. In DNA, the CDR3 is TGTGCCAGCAGCTTAAACCTCGTAGGGGGAGGGCTTTCCTTC. Protein product: CASSLNLVGGGLSF.

The gene calls are TRBV11-3 and TRBJ2-3; 7 positions match TRBD1. After removal of 5 bases from V and 6 bases from J, the junction contained 2 bases not matched to a gene. The CDR3 extends over 12 amino acids. Germline V gene lookup returns CDR1 SGHNT and CDR2 YENEEA. The CDR3, as DNA: TGTGCCAGCAGCGCGGACAGGGATACGCAGTATTTT. Encoded protein: CASSADRDTQYF.

For the CDR3, the DNA is TGTGCCAGCAGCGCTATGACAGGGGTGGGTTCACCCCTCCACTTT. Its translation: CASSAMTGVGSPLHF. The chain joins TRBV9 to TRBJ1-6, with TRBD1 identical over 8 bases. The CDR3 runs 15 residues. In germline, CDR1 is SGDLS, CDR2 YYNGEE. With 3 bases clipped from V and 9 bases from J, the junction kept 8 bases outside the gene matches.

J is TRBJ2-1 and V is TRBV7-6; D is perhaps TRBD2 (7 bases). Germline-derived CDR1 and CDR2 are SGHVS and FNYEAQ. This CDR3 is built from 18 residues. V was shortened by 2 bases and J by 0 bases, with 17 bases between the two germline ends. Written as DNA, the CDR3 is TGTGCCAGCAGCTTATTCCCGGCGGGGGCTAGCTCCTACAATGAGCAGTTCTTC. Translated: CASSLFPAGASSYNEQFF.

The chain carries TRBV2 and TRBJ1-1; D is perhaps TRBD1 (5 bases). Germline CDR1 and CDR2: SNHLY and FYNNEI. CDR3 length: 15 amino acids. The V gene lost 6 bases and the J gene lost 6 bases, with 20 bases spanning the gap. The CDR3 spells CASSARQIVKAEAFF. DNA of the CDR3: TGTGCCAGCAGCGCCCGACAGATAGTTAAGGCTGAAGCTTTCTTT.

This clone was detected once. The rearrangement uses TRBV5-4 and TRBJ1-1; the D gene is possibly TRBD1 (6 bases). V lost 3 bases, J lost 1 base, and 22 bases lay in between. The CDR3 covers 18 residues. Germline CDR1 is SGHNT and CDR2 is YYREEE (reference sequence). The CDR3 region is CASSWAHRVRGSNTEAFF. CDR3 in DNA: TGTGCCAGCAGCTGGGCTCACAGGGTTCGGGGATCGAACACTGAAGCTTTCTTT. The full variable domain, with the rest looked up from reference TRBV5-4 and TRBJ1-1, is ETGVTQSPTHLIKTRGQQVTLRCSSQSGHNTVSWYQQALGQGPQFIFQYYREEENGRGNFPPRFSGLQFPNYSSELNVNALELDDSALYLCASSWAHRVRGSNTEAFFGQGTRLTVV.

There are a few counts of this clone. The junction does not match germline at one end; this may be a read error. V is TRBV7-9 and J is TRBJ2-6, with D possibly TRBD2 on 6 matching bases. The germline gives CDR1 SEHNR, CDR2 FQNEAQ (reference sequence). The CDR3 contains 15 residues. The CDR3 region is CSSSLIGSGANVLTF. The DNA of the CDR3 is TGTTCCAGCAGCTTAATCGGGAGTGGGGCCAACGTCCTGACTTTC.

The chain couples TRBV27 to TRBJ2-6; D might be TRBD2 (6 bases). The germline V and J ends were trimmed by 7 bases and 1 base, with 17 bases remaining between them. This CDR3 contains 17 residues. The V gene's germline CDR1 is MNHEY and CDR2 SMNVEV (reference sequence). CDR3 in DNA: TGTGCCAGCAAAATAAGCGGGCGAAGTTCTGGGGCCAACGTCCTGACTTTC. It translates to CASKISGRSSGANVLTF. The variable domain in full, with the rest retrieved from reference TRBV27 and TRBJ2-6, is EAQVTQNPRYLITVTGKKLTVTCSQNMNHEYMSWYRQDPGLGLRQIYYSMNVEVTDKGDVPEGYKVSRKEKRNFPLILESPSPNQTSLYFCASKISGRSSGANVLTFGAGSRLTVL.

The chain has TRBV4-3 and TRBJ2-3; TRBD2 aligns across 10 bases. V was pared by 0 bases and J by 4 bases, with 19 bases of the junction left unmatched. CDR3 size: 21 residues. Germline V CDR1 and CDR2: LGHNA, YSLEER. In nucleotides, the CDR3 is TGCGCCAGCAGCCAAGATTGGACCCCAGACGGAGGAGCGGGAGGGTCAGATACGCAGTATTTT. Amino acid sequence: CASSQDWTPDGGAGGSDTQYF.